This is a list of T cell receptor beta chains from one sample in a study of T cell responses to AZD1222 COVID-19 vaccine. Generated by immunoSEQ multiplex PCR, the TCRdb table keeps only in-frame clones and is missing some. The sample includes roughly 250,000 clones, 80% to 95% of them seen just once. Sequences were derived from peripheral blood, sampled on day 0 of AZD1222 vaccination. These receptors came from an adult in good health. Each CDR3 is given with its conserved first and last residue. A D gene is named only where the DNA matches it firmly. Not all rows give a size; the values are once, few, many and, for expanded clones, a class.

clone_size: NA; v_call: TRBV19; d_call: TRBD1; j_call: TRBJ2-7; cdr3_nt: TGTGCCAGTAGGAGGACAGGGGGATCCTACGAGCAGTACTTC; cdr3_aa: CASRRTGGSYEQYF
clone_size: NA; v_call: TRBV15; d_call: TRBD1; j_call: TRBJ1-4; cdr3_nt: TGTGCCACCAGCAAAGGGACAGGGACCTCGACTAATGAAAAACTGTTTTTT; cdr3_aa: CATSKGTGTSTNEKLFF
clone_size: NA; v_call: TRBV5-1; d_call: NA; j_call: TRBJ2-1; cdr3_nt: TGCGCCAGCAGCCGCGCAGAAAGCTCCTACAATGAGCAGTTCTTC; cdr3_aa: CASSRAESSYNEQFF
clone_size: NA; v_call: TRBV28; d_call: TRBD2; j_call: TRBJ2-5; cdr3_nt: TGTGCCAGCAGTTTATGGTCGGGACTAGCGGGAGGAAAGGAGACCCAGTACTTC; cdr3_aa: CASSLWSGLAGGKETQYF
clone_size: NA; v_call: TRBV5-6; d_call: NA; j_call: TRBJ2-3; cdr3_nt: TGTGCCAGCAGCTCTTGGGGAAGGACTGGCACAGATACGCAGTATTTT; cdr3_aa: CASSSWGRTGTDTQYF
clone_size: NA; v_call: TRBV10-3; d_call: TRBD1; j_call: TRBJ2-7; cdr3_nt: TGTGCCATCACCCTGACCCGGGACAGGGGTTACGAGCAGTACTTC; cdr3_aa: CAITLTRDRGYEQYF
clone_size: NA; v_call: TRBV6-2/TRBV6-3; d_call: NA; j_call: TRBJ1-5; cdr3_nt: TGTGCCAGCAGTGACCACAGGGACGGCAATCAGCCCCAGCATTTT; cdr3_aa: CASSDHRDGNQPQHF
clone_size: NA; v_call: TRBV2; d_call: NA; j_call: TRBJ1-1; cdr3_nt: TGTGCCAGCAGTGGAGAAGCGCGCGGAGCTTTCTTT; cdr3_aa: CASSGEARGAFF
clone_size: NA; v_call: TRBV19; d_call: TRBD2; j_call: TRBJ2-1; cdr3_nt: TGTGCCAGTAGTATGGCGGGGGGCTCCTACAATGAGCAGTTCTTC; cdr3_aa: CASSMAGGSYNEQFF
clone_size: NA; v_call: TRBV27; d_call: TRBD1; j_call: TRBJ2-3; cdr3_nt: TGTGCCAGCAGTTTCGGGACAGGGGGCGAGGTTACGCAGTATTTT; cdr3_aa: CASSFGTGGEVTQYF
clone_size: NA; v_call: TRBV28; d_call: TRBD2; j_call: TRBJ2-5; cdr3_nt: TGTGCCAGCAGTTCCCGGGGGGTGGTGGAGACCCAGTACTTC; cdr3_aa: CASSSRGVVETQYF
clone_size: NA; v_call: TRBV28; d_call: NA; j_call: TRBJ2-7; cdr3_nt: TGTGCCAGCAGTCCCTTAGGACAGTCCTACGAGCAGTACTTC; cdr3_aa: CASSPLGQSYEQYF
clone_size: NA; v_call: TRBV29-1; d_call: NA; j_call: TRBJ1-2; cdr3_nt: TGCAGCGTTCGACGTGTAGAAGGGAGGGGGGCCTATGGCTACACCTTC; cdr3_aa: CSVRRVEGRGAYGYTF
clone_size: once; v_call: TRBV28; d_call: NA; j_call: TRBJ1-5; cdr3_nt: TGTGCCAGCAGGGGGCTCGGGTATCAGCCCCAGCATTTT; cdr3_aa: CASRGLGYQPQHF
clone_size: once; v_call: TRBV9; d_call: NA; j_call: TRBJ2-3; cdr3_nt: TGTGCCAGCAGCGTTGCAGTGACAGATACGCAGTATTTT; cdr3_aa: CASSVAVTDTQYF
clone_size: NA; v_call: TRBV28; d_call: TRBD2; j_call: TRBJ2-2; cdr3_nt: TGTGCCAGCAGTTCCGGGACTAGCGGGGGGCCCGGCGGGGAGCTGTTTTTT; cdr3_aa: CASSSGTSGGPGGELFF
clone_size: NA; v_call: TRBV7-2; d_call: NA; j_call: TRBJ2-3; cdr3_nt: TGTGCCAGCAGCTTAGCGAGAGGTGCAGATACGCAGTATTTT; cdr3_aa: CASSLARGADTQYF
clone_size: NA; v_call: TRBV6-1; d_call: NA; j_call: TRBJ2-7; cdr3_nt: TGTGCCAGCAGTGAAACGGGGCTACCCGAGCAGTACTTC; cdr3_aa: CASSETGLPEQYF
clone_size: NA; v_call: TRBV19; d_call: NA; j_call: TRBJ2-3; cdr3_nt: TGTGCCAGTAGTATAGCGCCTCGGACATCGGAGAAGGCAGATACGCAGTATTTT; cdr3_aa: CASSIAPRTSEKADTQYF
clone_size: NA; v_call: TRBV11-2; d_call: NA; j_call: TRBJ1-4; cdr3_nt: TGTGCCAGCAGCCATGCCGGCCAAACGCGGGAAAAACTGTTTTTT; cdr3_aa: CASSHAGQTREKLFF
clone_size: NA; v_call: TRBV5-1; d_call: NA; j_call: TRBJ2-7; cdr3_nt: TGCGCCAGCCACCCGGGGGAGAGCTCCTACGAGCAGTACTTC; cdr3_aa: CASHPGESSYEQYF
clone_size: NA; v_call: TRBV3-1/TRBV3-2; d_call: NA; j_call: TRBJ2-2; cdr3_nt: TGTGCCAGCAGCCAACCCGTAGAGGCGGGGGAGCTGTTTTTT; cdr3_aa: CASSQPVEAGELFF
clone_size: NA; v_call: TRBV5-1; d_call: NA; j_call: TRBJ2-7; cdr3_nt: TGCGCCAGCACCCTTGAGAGCGAGCAGTACTTC; cdr3_aa: CASTLESEQYF
clone_size: once; v_call: TRBV7-9; d_call: NA; j_call: TRBJ2-7; cdr3_nt: TGTGCCAGCAGCCCGGACGGTGGGGTTTACGAGCAGTACTTC; cdr3_aa: CASSPDGGVYEQYF
clone_size: once; v_call: TRBV18; d_call: NA; j_call: TRBJ1-2; cdr3_nt: TGTGCCAGCTCATCCCGGAGAGGGCGAGAGAATGGCTACACCTTC; cdr3_aa: CASSSRRGRENGYTF
clone_size: NA; v_call: TRBV5-1; d_call: NA; j_call: TRBJ1-2; cdr3_nt: TGCGCCAGCAGACCCCCGGCGTCCTACTATGGCTACACCTTC; cdr3_aa: CASRPPASYYGYTF
clone_size: NA; v_call: TRBV28; d_call: NA; j_call: TRBJ1-6; cdr3_nt: TGTGCCAGCATCCCGGGGAGCTCCTATAATTCACCCCTCCACTTT; cdr3_aa: CASIPGSSYNSPLHF
clone_size: NA; v_call: TRBV1; d_call: NA; j_call: TRBJ2-1; cdr3_nt: TGCACCAGCATCCCCCGGAAGTACTACAATGAGCAGTTCTTC; cdr3_aa: CTSIPRKYYNEQFF
clone_size: few; v_call: TRBV6-6; d_call: NA; j_call: TRBJ2-7; cdr3_nt: TGTGCCAGCAGTCGCAACTTACAGAGTAGGGGGGCAGCCTACGAGCAGTACTTC; cdr3_aa: CASSRNLQSRGAAYEQYF
clone_size: once; v_call: TRBV4-1; d_call: NA; j_call: TRBJ1-4; cdr3_nt: TGCGCCAGCAGCCAACCTGGAAGGACAAGGGAAAAACTGTTTTTT; cdr3_aa: CASSQPGRTREKLFF
clone_size: once; v_call: TRBV19; d_call: TRBD2; j_call: TRBJ2-1; cdr3_nt: TGTGCCAGTAGTTTCGGACTAGCGAACAATGAGCAGTTCTTC; cdr3_aa: CASSFGLANNEQFF
clone_size: NA; v_call: TRBV29-1; d_call: NA; j_call: TRBJ1-1; cdr3_nt: TGCAGCGTTCTAACCGACAAGAACACTGAAGCTTTCTTT; cdr3_aa: CSVLTDKNTEAFF
clone_size: NA; v_call: TRBV5-5; d_call: TRBD2; j_call: TRBJ2-7; cdr3_nt: TGTGCCAGCAGCTTGACAGCGGGGTACTCCTACGAGCAGTACTTC; cdr3_aa: CASSLTAGYSYEQYF
clone_size: NA; v_call: TRBV24-1; d_call: TRBD2; j_call: TRBJ2-3; cdr3_nt: TGTGCCACCAGTGACTTTAGCGGGGGGCGCTCAGATACGCAGTATTTT; cdr3_aa: CATSDFSGGRSDTQYF
clone_size: NA; v_call: TRBV7-9; d_call: TRBD2; j_call: TRBJ2-7; cdr3_nt: TGTGCCAGCGGGAGGGCCGGGTACGAGCAGTACTTC; cdr3_aa: CASGRAGYEQYF
clone_size: NA; v_call: TRBV5-5; d_call: TRBD1; j_call: TRBJ1-1; cdr3_nt: TGTGCCAGCAGCACCGGACAGGGTATCGGTGAAGCTTTCTTT; cdr3_aa: CASSTGQGIGEAFF
clone_size: NA; v_call: TRBV5-1; d_call: TRBD1; j_call: TRBJ1-1; cdr3_nt: TGCGCCAGCGCCCCGGACAGGCAGAACACTGAAGCTTTCTTT; cdr3_aa: CASAPDRQNTEAFF
clone_size: NA; v_call: TRBV29-1; d_call: TRBD1; j_call: TRBJ1-2; cdr3_nt: TGCAGCGTCGACAGGGGTATTGGCTACACCTTC; cdr3_aa: CSVDRGIGYTF
clone_size: NA; v_call: TRBV25-1; d_call: TRBD1; j_call: TRBJ1-2; cdr3_nt: TGTGCCAGCAGTCTCCCAAACCCCGGGACAGACTATGGCTACACCTTC; cdr3_aa: CASSLPNPGTDYGYTF
clone_size: NA; v_call: TRBV6-5; d_call: TRBD2; j_call: TRBJ2-7; cdr3_nt: TGTGCCAGCAGCATCGGACTAGCGGGATTCTACGAGCAGTACTTC; cdr3_aa: CASSIGLAGFYEQYF
clone_size: NA; v_call: TRBV18; d_call: NA; j_call: TRBJ1-4; cdr3_nt: TGTGCCAGCTCACCGGGAGACGGCAGTGAAAAACTGTTTTTT; cdr3_aa: CASSPGDGSEKLFF
clone_size: NA; v_call: TRBV7-9; d_call: NA; j_call: TRBJ2-1; cdr3_nt: TGTGCCAGCAGCCCCCCCCCGGGATCTACAAATGAGCAGTTCTTC; cdr3_aa: CASSPPPGSTNEQFF
clone_size: few; v_call: TRBV7-9; d_call: NA; j_call: TRBJ1-1; cdr3_nt: TGTGCCAGCAGCTCCCCCGAAAGGATGAACACTGAAGCTTTCTTT; cdr3_aa: CASSSPERMNTEAFF
clone_size: NA; v_call: TRBV3-1/TRBV3-2; d_call: TRBD1; j_call: TRBJ1-1; cdr3_nt: TGTGCCAGCAGCCAAGGGTCGACAGGGGGATTGGCTTTCTTT; cdr3_aa: CASSQGSTGGLAFF
clone_size: NA; v_call: TRBV7-9; d_call: NA; j_call: TRBJ1-2; cdr3_nt: TGTGCCAGCAGCCAACTAGGGGACCTCTATGGCTACACCTTC; cdr3_aa: CASSQLGDLYGYTF
clone_size: NA; v_call: TRBV7-2; d_call: NA; j_call: TRBJ2-1; cdr3_nt: TGTGCCAGCAGCGCCCCCGGGAGATCCTACAATGAGCAGTTCTTC; cdr3_aa: CASSAPGRSYNEQFF